This TCR beta chain comes out of a study of Graves' ophthalmopathy and Graves' hyperthyroidism. Study observations and caveats: In blood, most expanded thyroid clonotypes above 0.001 frequency were also detected.

Germline-derived CDR1 and CDR2 are MDHEN and SYDVKM. The V end lost 11 bases, the J end lost 10 bases, and 18 bases lay between the germline ends. There are 13 residues in the CDR3. Using RNA transcripts, the TCR beta CDR3 regions were amplified. The authors performed first-round RT-PCR with HTBI primers and then a second-round multiplex PCR. Each CDR3 protein gets one entry after TCRdb re-called the multiplex PCR reads with MiXCR. The repertoire holds some 390,000 distinct CDR3 sequences, with 18% as singletons. The PBMCs had their origin in 7.5 to 10 ml of fresh peripheral blood. This clonotype was counted many times. Its antigen is not known.

The chain employs TRBV28 and TRBJ1-6; weak D call: TRBD1 (6 bases). The origin of this receptor is a woman younger than 35 with Graves' ophthalmopathy. Sequenced sample: peripheral blood. CDR3 protein: CALSRETGSPLHF. For the CDR3, the DNA is TGTGCCCTCTCCCGGGAGACAGGCTCACCCCTCCACTTT.